This T cell receptor (beta chain) was identified in a study of identical twins. Whole-study findings and limits: Out-of-frame alpha sequences common to twins were enriched for low generation probability. Partly confounded zero-insertion analyses could result from invariant MAIT and iNKT cells.

TCRdb re-called the 5' RACE reads through MiXCR, storing one row per CDR3 protein. The repertoire holds hundreds of thousands of distinct CDR3 sequences, with approximately 24% as singletons. V lost 0 bases, J lost 8 bases, and 11 bases stayed unmatched. The CDR3 loop spans 16 amino acids. Details on this clonotype: Its antigen is currently unknown.

These data were also filed under a second study, of T cells expressing NK-cell markers. From that study: NKG2C+ dominant clonotype frequencies in about 6 donors were roughly 1.0-7.5% of CD8+ T cells. These clonotypes, the leaders elsewhere, also led the CD3+CD56-NKG2C+ fraction in a handful of donors.

This receptor was obtained from a woman under 30 in good health. V and J are TRBV12-3 or TRBV12-4 and TRBJ2-7, with 9 bases lining up with TRBD2. The sample taken for sequencing was CD4+ T cells sorted from blood. In DNA, the CDR3 is TGTGCCAGCAGTTTAGCGCGGGGGGGCCTTCGCCCCAAGCAGTACTTC. Its translation: CASSLARGGLRPKQYF.